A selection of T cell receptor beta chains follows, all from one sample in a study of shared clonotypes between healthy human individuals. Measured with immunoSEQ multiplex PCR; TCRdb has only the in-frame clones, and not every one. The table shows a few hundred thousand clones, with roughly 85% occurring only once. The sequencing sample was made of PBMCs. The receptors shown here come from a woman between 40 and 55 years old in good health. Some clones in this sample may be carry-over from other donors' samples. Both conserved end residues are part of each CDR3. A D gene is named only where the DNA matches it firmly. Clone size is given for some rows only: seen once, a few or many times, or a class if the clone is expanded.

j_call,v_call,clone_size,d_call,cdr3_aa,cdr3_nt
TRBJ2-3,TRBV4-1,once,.,CASSPEGGTGTDTQYF,TGCGCCAGCAGCCCGGAGGGCGGGACTGGCACAGATACGCAGTATTTT
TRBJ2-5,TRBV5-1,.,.,CASRSGPEETQYF,TGCGCCAGCAGGAGTGGGCCCGAAGAGACCCAGTACTTC
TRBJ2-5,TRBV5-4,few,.,CASSLQGAETQYF,TGTGCCAGCAGCTTGCAAGGGGCAGAGACCCAGTACTTC
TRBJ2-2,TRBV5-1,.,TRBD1,CASSPGTGGFSGELFF,TGCGCCAGCAGCCCCGGGACAGGGGGCTTTTCCGGGGAGCTGTTTTTT
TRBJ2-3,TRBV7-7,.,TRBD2,CASSLAVGGTQYF,TGTGCTAGCAGCTTAGCCGTGGGAGGGACGCAGTATTTT
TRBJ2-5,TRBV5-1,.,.,CASSDGTGIETQYF,TGCGCCAGCAGCGACGGGACGGGGATAGAGACCCAGTACTTC
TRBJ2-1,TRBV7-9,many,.,CASSFRGHNEQFF,TGTGCCAGCAGCTTTAGGGGCCACAATGAGCAGTTCTTC
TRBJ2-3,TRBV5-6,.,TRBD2,CASSLGGLAGMYTQYF,TGTGCCAGCAGCTTGGGGGGACTAGCGGGAATGTATACGCAGTATTTT
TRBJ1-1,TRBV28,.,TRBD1,CASSLKGGQGDDHNTEAFF,TGTGCCAGCAGTTTAAAGGGGGGGCAGGGGGACGACCATAACACTGAAGCTTTCTTT
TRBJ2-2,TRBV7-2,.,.,CASSLVVWGAGELFF,TGTGCCAGCAGCTTAGTAGTGTGGGGGGCCGGGGAGCTGTTTTTT
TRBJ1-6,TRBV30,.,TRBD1,CAWSRQGGGSPLHF,TGTGCCTGGAGTCGACAGGGAGGTGGTTCACCCCTCCACTTT
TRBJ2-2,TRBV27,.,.,CASSLATGYTRTGELFF,TGTGCCAGCAGTTTAGCGACAGGCTATACGAGAACCGGGGAGCTGTTTTTT
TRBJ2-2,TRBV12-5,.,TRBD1,CASGLVLGRGGGYTGELFF,TGTGCTAGTGGTTTGGTACTTGGACGAGGGGGCGGGTACACCGGGGAGCTGTTTTTT
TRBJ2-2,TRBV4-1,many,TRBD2,CASSHQLADHTGELFF,TGCGCCAGCAGCCACCAACTAGCGGATCACACCGGGGAGCTGTTTTTT
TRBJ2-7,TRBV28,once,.,CASSLGGHRLYF,TGTGCCAGCAGTTTAGGGGGCCACAGGCTATACTTC
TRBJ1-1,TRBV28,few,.,CASSLPGLAFF,TGTGCCAGCAGTTTGCCAGGGTTAGCTTTCTTT
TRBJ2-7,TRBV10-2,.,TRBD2,CASSEGSGSYEQYF,TGCGCCAGCAGTGAAGGTAGCGGGAGCTACGAGCAGTACTTC
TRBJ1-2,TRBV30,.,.,CAWNLGQIIDGYTF,TGTGCCTGGAATTTGGGGCAGATAATTGATGGCTACACCTTC
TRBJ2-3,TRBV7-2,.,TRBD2,CASSLWSGRAGDTQYF,TGTGCCAGCAGCTTATGGTCCGGGAGGGCGGGGGATACGCAGTATTTT
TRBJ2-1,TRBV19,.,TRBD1,CASSIGSGGYSREQFF,TGTGCCAGTAGTATAGGTTCAGGGGGCTACTCGAGGGAGCAGTTCTTC
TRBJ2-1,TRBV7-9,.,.,CASSPSTRQYNEQFF,TGTGCCAGCAGCCCCTCTACGCGGCAGTACAATGAGCAGTTCTTC
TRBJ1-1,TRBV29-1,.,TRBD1,CSVDRQGALAFF,TGCAGCGTTGATAGGCAGGGGGCTCTGGCTTTCTTT
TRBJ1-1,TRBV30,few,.,CAWSRSNSAEAFF,TGTGCCTGGAGTAGGAGTAACTCGGCTGAAGCTTTCTTT
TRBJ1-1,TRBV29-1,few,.,CSVEATGRAFF,TGCAGCGTTGAAGCTACGGGGAGAGCTTTCTTT
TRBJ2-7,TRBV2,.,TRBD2,CASSRELAGSREQYF,TGTGCCAGCAGTAGGGAACTAGCGGGATCTAGGGAGCAGTACTTC
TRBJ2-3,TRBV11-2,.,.,CASSLGPRGTGADTQYF,TGTGCCAGCAGCTTGGGCCCCCGTGGGACTGGCGCAGATACGCAGTATTTT
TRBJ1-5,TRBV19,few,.,CASSTGQINQPQHF,TGTGCCAGTAGTACCGGGCAGATCAATCAGCCCCAGCATTTT
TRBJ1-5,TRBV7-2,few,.,CASSRGAPPQPQHF,TGTGCCAGCAGCCGGGGTGCCCCCCCTCAGCCCCAGCATTTT
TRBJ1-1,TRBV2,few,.,CASSGTEGTEAFF,TGTGCCAGCAGTGGAACGGAGGGCACTGAAGCTTTCTTT
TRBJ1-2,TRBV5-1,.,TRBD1,CASSLTTGDYGYTF,TGCGCCAGCAGCTTGACGACAGGGGACTATGGCTACACCTTC